Below are 25 T cell receptor beta chains sequenced from a single sample in a study of blood T cell repertoires in COVID-19. Clones were read by immunoSEQ multiplex PCR, and TCRdb kept only the in-frame ones, dropping some. Of roughly 240,000 clones in the sample, about 86% were seen once. The material sequenced was peripheral blood. These receptors were collected from a man aged 18 to 29 with active or convalescent COVID-19.

The V and J genes are TRBV4-2 and TRBJ2-2; 12 nucleotides match TRBD1. Unmatched junction bases numbered 9, after V lost 7 bases and J lost 3 bases. The CDR3 totals 17 residues. The germline V gene has CDR1 LGHNA and CDR2 YNFKEQ. In DNA form, the CDR3 reads TGTGCCAGCAAGACTGGGACAGGGGGCGCGGACACCGGGGAGCTGTTTTTT. This codes for CASKTGTGGADTGELFF.

The V and J genes are TRBV10-3 and TRBJ1-6; 10 positions match TRBD1. V lost 3 bases to trimming and J lost 9 bases; unmatched junction nucleotides: 5. Germline CDR1 ENHRY, CDR2 SYGVKD. This CDR3 region has 15 residues. The CDR3 DNA reads TGTGCCATCAGTGACCGACAGGGGGCTGGTTCACCCCTCCACTTT. Translated, it gives CAISDRQGAGSPLHF.

V gene TRBV19 combines with J gene TRBJ2-2; possible D gene TRBD1, 7 bases. Germline V lookup: CDR1 LNHDA, CDR2 SQIVND (reference sequence). There are 14 residues in the CDR3. V gave up 11 bases and J gave up 0 bases, with 13 bases separating them. The CDR3, as DNA: TGTGCCTGTGGGGGGACAGCGAACACCGGGGAGCTGTTTTTT. Translated: CACGGTANTGELFF.

V gene TRBV19 combines with J gene TRBJ2-7, with 13 nucleotides matching TRBD2. Germline-derived CDR1 and CDR2 are LNHDA and SQIVND (reference sequence). The CDR3 consists of 14 residues. V shed 5 bases, J shed 6 bases, and the junction held 4 bases outside the gene matches. The CDR3 loop is CASSVTSGGGEQYF. DNA for the CDR3: TGTGCCAGTAGTGTAACTAGCGGGGGGGGCGAGCAGTACTTC.

The chain joins TRBV5-1 to TRBJ2-6, with D possibly being TRBD1 (6 bases). V lost 2 bases, J lost 1 base, and 10 bases lay in between. This CDR3 spans 16 amino acids. CDR1 is SGHRS, CDR2 YFSETQ, per germline. The chain's CDR3 is CASSFLQGSGANVLTF. Here the CDR3 DNA reads TGCGCCAGCAGCTTCCTCCAGGGGTCTGGGGCCAACGTCCTGACTTTC.

The CDR3 loop reads CASSLRADEQYF. For the CDR3, the DNA is TGTGCCAGCAGCTTGAGGGCAGACGAGCAGTACTTC. This chain links TRBV7-9 with TRBJ2-7; D perhaps matches TRBD2 (5 bases). This CDR3 contains 12 residues. Germline V gene data show CDR1 as SEHNR and CDR2 as FQNEAQ (reference sequence). The germline V and J ends were trimmed by 3 bases and 5 bases, with 8 bases remaining between them.

The V call is TRBV7-2, the J call TRBJ2-1, with D unclear. The CDR3 contains 15 residues. With 1 base removed from V and 6 bases from J, the gap between germline ends came to 13 bases. Germline assignment: CDR1 SGHTA and CDR2 FQGNSA. In nucleotides, the CDR3 is TGTGCCAGCAGCTTAGGGTTTGGCGGCGCCAATGAGCAGTTCTTC. Residues: CASSLGFGGANEQFF.

The rearrangement uses TRBV9 and TRBJ2-1, with 7 positions matching TRBD2. The V gene end was trimmed by 4 bases and the J gene end by 2 bases; junction bases not matched to a gene: 6. This CDR3 comprises 15 residues. Germline-derived CDR1 and CDR2 are SGDLS and YYNGEE. CDR3 loop: CASSYGGSPYNEQFF. CDR3 nucleotides: TGTGCCAGCAGCTATGGCGGGAGCCCCTACAATGAGCAGTTCTTC.

V is TRBV4-1 and J is TRBJ2-5, with D unresolved. With 4 bases removed from V and 5 bases from J, the gap between germline ends came to 20 bases. The V gene's germline CDR1 is MGHRA and CDR2 YSYEKL. The CDR3 runs 16 residues. The CDR3 here is CASSRATTENDETQYF. In DNA, the CDR3 is TGCGCCAGCAGCCGAGCGACGACCGAGAATGATGAGACCCAGTACTTC.

This chain links TRBV27 with TRBJ1-4; TRBD1 matches 7 bases. V dropped 0 bases and J dropped 7; count of bases not matched to a gene: 11. The CDR3 runs 17 residues. Per the germline V gene, CDR1 is MNHEY and CDR2 is SMNVEV (reference sequence). The CDR3 spells CASSLSTGATTTEKLFF. The CDR3 bases are TGTGCCAGCAGTTTATCCACAGGGGCCACCACGACTGAAAAACTGTTTTTT.

This chain joins TRBV6-5 and TRBJ2-7, with D tentatively TRBD1 (5 bases). Per germline, CDR1 MNHEY and CDR2 SVGAGI. The CDR3 sequence is 13 residues long. V lost 6 bases to trimming and J lost 4 bases, with 13 bases between them. CDR3 DNA sequence: TGTGCCAGCAGGCCGACCCCAGGGTACGAGCAGTACTTC. It translates to CASRPTPGYEQYF.

This chain joins TRBV28 and TRBJ1-1; TRBD1 is a possible D gene (5 bases). The CDR3 loop spans 13 amino acids. Germline-derived CDR1 and CDR2 are MDHEN and SYDVKM. With 3 bases removed from V and 2 bases from J, the gap between germline ends came to 7 bases. In DNA form, the CDR3 reads TGTGCCAGCAGTTTCACAGGAAACACTGAAGCTTTCTTT. Amino acid sequence: CASSFTGNTEAFF.

The rearrangement uses TRBV7-2 and TRBJ2-1; 9 nucleotides agree with TRBD1. Per germline, CDR1 SGHTA and CDR2 FQGNSA. The CDR3 consists of 16 residues. Germline trimming cut 8 bases from V and 4 bases from J; bases unmatched to any gene: 12. Here the CDR3 DNA reads TGTGCCAGCTTTCACCTGGGACAGGGATTTTACAATGAGCAGTTCTTC. Its translation is CASFHLGQGFYNEQFF.

This clone was counted a single time. This chain links TRBV19 with TRBJ2-7; D perhaps matches TRBD2 (6 bases). V gave up 0 bases and J gave up 3 bases, with 15 bases separating them. The germline gives CDR1 LNHDA, CDR2 SQIVND (reference sequence). The length of the CDR3 is 16 residues. The CDR3 sequence is CASSIDLTGGRYEQYF. The CDR3 nucleotides read TGTGCCAGTAGTATAGATCTCACAGGAGGGCGCTACGAGCAGTACTTC.

The V gene is TRBV5-1, the J gene TRBJ2-3, with 9 bases aligning to TRBD1. V gave up 0 bases and J gave up 5 bases; unmatched junction bases: 4. The CDR3 totals 15 residues. Germline CDR1 SGHRS, CDR2 YFSETQ. The CDR3 region is CASSLEGQGVDTQYF. The CDR3 DNA reads as TGCGCCAGCAGCTTGGAGGGACAGGGCGTAGATACGCAGTATTTT.

The genes are TRBV19 and TRBJ2-7; 10 bases are a match to TRBD2. Germline lookup yields CDR1 LNHDA and CDR2 SQIVND (reference sequence). The CDR3 runs 15 residues. Trimming removed 4 bases from V and 6 bases from J; junction bases left unmatched: 9. The CDR3: CASSTSGRASSEQYF. CDR3 coding DNA: TGTGCCAGTAGTACCAGCGGGAGGGCCAGCAGCGAGCAGTACTTC.

This rearrangement joins TRBV5-4 to TRBJ2-7; D perhaps matches TRBD2 (5 bases). The CDR3 covers 15 residues. Trimming took off 5 bases at V and 2 bases at J, with 17 bases between the two ends. Germline V gene data show CDR1 as SGHNT and CDR2 as YYREEE (reference sequence). The CDR3 bases are TGTGCCAGCAGAGAGGACTTGATCCCTCCCTACGAGCAGTACTTC. This codes for CASREDLIPPYEQYF.

CDR3 amino acids: CATAGKLTYEQYF. CDR3 DNA sequence: TGTGCCACCGCAGGGAAACTAACCTACGAGCAGTACTTC. This chain connects TRBV10-3 to TRBJ2-7; tentatively, D is TRBD1 (5 bases). This CDR3 contains 13 residues. Germline-derived CDR1 and CDR2 are ENHRY and SYGVKD. V was clipped by 10 bases and J by 2 bases, with 15 bases between them.

The J gene is TRBJ2-2, the V gene TRBV3-1 (or the pseudogene TRBV3-2), with a possible D match to TRBD2 (5 bases). V was pared by 1 base and J by 6 bases, with 9 bases between. Looked up from germline, CDR1 is LGHDT and CDR2 is YNNKEL (reference sequence). This CDR3 region has 14 residues. CDR3 nucleotide sequence: TGTGCCAGCAGCCAAGTGAGGGTTCCCGGGGAGCTGTTTTTT. Residues: CASSQVRVPGELFF.

The chain joins TRBV25-1 to TRBJ2-7; D may be TRBD1 (7 bases). The germline V and J ends were trimmed by 6 bases and 3 bases, with 18 bases remaining between them. The CDR3 spans 15 residues. Per the germline V gene, CDR1 is MGHDK and CDR2 is SYGVNS. In nucleotides, the CDR3 is TGTGCCAGCAGCAAGGAGGGGGCCGCGAACTACGAGCAGTACTTC. Encoded protein: CASSKEGAANYEQYF.

The chain combines TRBV7-8 with TRBJ2-5, with D perhaps TRBD1 or TRBD2 (5 bases each). Trimming pared 5 bases from V and 5 bases from J, leaving 9 bases between. Looked up from germline, CDR1 is SGHVS and CDR2 is FQNEAQ. CDR3 length: 12 residues. This chain's CDR3 is CASSRGFETQYF. The CDR3 region has the DNA TGTGCCAGCAGCCGGGGCTTTGAGACCCAGTACTTC.

The chain recombines TRBV19 with TRBJ2-1, with a possible D match to TRBD2 (5 bases). CDR3 length equals 16 residues. Per germline, CDR1 LNHDA and CDR2 SQIVND (reference sequence). V was cut by 10 bases and J by 0 bases, with 19 bases left in between. The CDR3 spells CATSSGSVLSYNEQFF. The CDR3 region has the DNA TGTGCCACTAGCTCAGGTTCCGTGCTCTCCTACAATGAGCAGTTCTTC.

This chain's CDR3 is CASSPGQEKLFF. CDR3 DNA sequence: TGTGCCAGCAGTCCCGGACAGGAAAAACTGTTTTTT. The chain uses TRBV12-3 or TRBV12-4 and TRBJ1-4, with D perhaps TRBD1 (6 bases). V lost 5 bases and J lost 8, with 9 bases in between. CDR3 length: 12 amino acids.

This clone appeared a single time. The chain carries TRBV5-1 and TRBJ1-1; possible D gene TRBD1, 5 bases. The ends were cut back, 4 bases at V and 2 bases at J, with 9 bases in the middle. Germline V gives CDR1 SGHRS, CDR2 YFSETQ. CDR3 length equals 13 residues. This CDR3 is CASSIRVNTEAFF. CDR3 coding DNA: TGCGCCAGCAGCATCAGGGTAAACACTGAAGCTTTCTTT.

The genes are TRBV6-5 and TRBJ2-2, with D possibly TRBD2 on 7 matching bases. Trimming removed 2 bases at V and 7 bases at J, with 17 bases between. This CDR3 has 16 amino acids. CDR1 MNHEY and CDR2 SVGAGI come from the germline V gene. CDR3 bases: TGTGCCAGCAGTTACCGGGGCCGGGGGGCGGGCGGGGAGCTGTTTTTT. This gives the protein CASSYRGRGAGGELFF.